A single T cell receptor beta chain is shown here with its context. The data belong to a study of blood T cells in healthy people across ages. Researchers isolated at least 7 million PBMCs per sample. Trimming pared 0 bases from V and 2 bases from J, leaving 7 bases between. CDR1 is LGHNA and CDR2 is YSLEER in the germline V gene. The CDR3 extends over 14 amino acids. For the second PCR, which ran for about 7 to 12 cycles, a sample-barcoded 5' primer and a J-beta primer mix were used. TCRdb independently ran MiXCR on the 5' RACE reads; one entry per CDR3 protein. The table lists around 520,000 distinct CDR3 sequences, around 27% of them singletons, with approximately 4% in the top ten. The data were also submitted as part of a second study, on T cells of mothers and their children. As that study records: None of the identified T cell clones proved to be persistent microchimeric clones.

The chain employs TRBV4-3 and TRBJ1-1; D is unclear. This TCR came from a boy younger than 10 in good health. Input material: blood. DNA of the CDR3: TGCGCCAGCAGCCAAGAGGCAAGAAACACTGAAGCTTTCTTT. Its protein is CASSQEARNTEAFF.